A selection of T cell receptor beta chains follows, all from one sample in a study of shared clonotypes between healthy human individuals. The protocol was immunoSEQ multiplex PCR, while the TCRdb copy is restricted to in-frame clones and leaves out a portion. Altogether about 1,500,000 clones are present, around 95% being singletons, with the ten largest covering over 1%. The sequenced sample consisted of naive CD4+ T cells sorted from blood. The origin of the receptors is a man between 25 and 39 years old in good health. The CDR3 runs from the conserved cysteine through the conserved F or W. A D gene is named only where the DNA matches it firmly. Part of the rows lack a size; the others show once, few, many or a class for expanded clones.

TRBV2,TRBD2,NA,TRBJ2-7,CASSVGSGRAANEQYF,TGTGCCAGCAGCGTAGGGAGCGGGAGGGCGGCGAACGAGCAGTACTTC
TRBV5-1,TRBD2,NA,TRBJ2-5,CASSHGLASAQETQYF,TGCGCCAGCAGCCACGGACTAGCCTCAGCCCAAGAGACCCAGTACTTC
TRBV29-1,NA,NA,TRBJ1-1,CSAGGRINTEAFF,TGCAGCGCCGGCGGGCGGATAAACACTGAAGCTTTCTTT
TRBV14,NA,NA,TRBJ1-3,CASSQRLGSPSSSGNTIYF,TGTGCCAGCAGCCAAAGACTGGGTAGCCCCTCTTCCTCTGGAAACACCATATATTTT
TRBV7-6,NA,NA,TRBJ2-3,CASSLEPQVTDTQYF,TGTGCCAGCAGCTTAGAGCCCCAGGTCACAGATACGCAGTATTTT
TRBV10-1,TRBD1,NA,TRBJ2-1,CASSGTGRHGEQFF,TGCGCCAGCAGTGGGACAGGGAGACACGGTGAGCAGTTCTTC
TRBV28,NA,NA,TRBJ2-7,CASSLTRGRINYEQYF,TGTGCCAGCAGCCTCACCCGGGGCAGGATCAACTACGAGCAGTACTTC
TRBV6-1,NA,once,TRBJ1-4,CASSYGGPNEKLFF,TGTGCCAGCAGCTACGGGGGGCCTAATGAAAAACTGTTTTTT
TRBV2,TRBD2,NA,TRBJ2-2,CASRKLAGSNTGELFF,TGTGCCAGCAGGAAGCTAGCGGGATCCAACACCGGGGAGCTGTTTTTT
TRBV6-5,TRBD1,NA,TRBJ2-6,CASKGQNSGANVLTF,TGTGCCAGCAAGGGACAGAACTCTGGGGCCAACGTCCTGACTTTC
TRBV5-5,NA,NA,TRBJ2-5,CASSTPRTGPAETQYF,TGTGCCAGCAGTACCCCCCGAACGGGACCCGCTGAGACCCAGTACTTC
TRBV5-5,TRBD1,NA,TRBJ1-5,CASKKTGDLGISNQPQHF,TGTGCCAGCAAAAAAACAGGGGACTTAGGGATTAGCAATCAGCCCCAGCATTTT
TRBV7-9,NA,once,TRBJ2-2,CASSLADPNTGELFF,TGTGCCAGCAGCTTAGCCGACCCGAACACCGGGGAGCTGTTTTTT
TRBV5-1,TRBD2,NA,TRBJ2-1,CASSLGLAGVYNEQFF,TGCGCCAGCAGCTTGGGCCTAGCGGGAGTCTACAATGAGCAGTTCTTC
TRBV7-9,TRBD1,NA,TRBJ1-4,CASSVTTGSSEKLFF,TGTGCCAGCAGCGTTACGACAGGGTCATCCGAAAAACTGTTTTTT
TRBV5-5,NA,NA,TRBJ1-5,CASTSVGAGSNQPQHF,TGTGCCAGCACCTCCGTCGGGGCAGGGTCGAATCAGCCCCAGCATTTT
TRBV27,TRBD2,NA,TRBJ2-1,CASSLSKLAGGPKENNEQFF,TGTGCCAGCAGTTTATCGAAACTAGCGGGAGGGCCTAAGGAGAACAATGAGCAGTTCTTC
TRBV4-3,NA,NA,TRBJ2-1,CASSRYNEQFF,TGCGCCAGCAGCCGATACAATGAGCAGTTCTTC
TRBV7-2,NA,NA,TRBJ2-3,CASSLAFRSDTQYF,TGTGCCAGCAGCTTAGCCTTTCGGTCCGATACGCAGTATTTT
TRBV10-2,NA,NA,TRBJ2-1,CASKDRTDYNEQFF,TGCGCCAGCAAAGATAGGACAGACTACAATGAGCAGTTCTTC
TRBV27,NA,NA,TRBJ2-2,CASSLFSVLHTGELFF,TGTGCCAGCAGTTTATTTTCGGTCCTCCACACCGGGGAGCTGTTTTTT
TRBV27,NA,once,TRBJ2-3,CASSLPWGDTQYF,TGTGCCAGCAGTTTACCGTGGGGAGATACGCAGTATTTT
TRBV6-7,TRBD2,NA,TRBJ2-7,CASRPYSGRYYEQYF,TGTGCCAGCAGACCATATAGCGGGAGATACTACGAGCAGTACTTC
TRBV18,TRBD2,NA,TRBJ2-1,CASSPTSGRAFHEQFF,TGTGCCAGCTCACCAACTAGCGGGAGGGCCTTTCATGAGCAGTTCTTC
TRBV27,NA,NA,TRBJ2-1,CASSLGSKSNEQFF,TGTGCCAGCAGTTTAGGTTCAAAGAGCAATGAGCAGTTCTTC
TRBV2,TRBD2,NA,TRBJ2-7,CASSEARNGGGSF,TGTGCCAGCAGTGAAGCCCGTAATGGGGGAGGGTCCTTC
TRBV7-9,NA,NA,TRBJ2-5,CASSLPQGPSQETQYF,TGTGCCAGCAGCTTACCCCAGGGGCCCTCTCAAGAGACCCAGTACTTC
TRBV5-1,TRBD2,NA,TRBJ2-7,CASTITPGLAPYEQYF,TGCGCCAGCACCATTACCCCGGGACTAGCCCCCTACGAGCAGTACTTC
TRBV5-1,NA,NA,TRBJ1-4,CASSFGTGGEKLFF,TGCGCCAGCAGCTTTGGGACTGGTGGTGAAAAACTGTTTTTT
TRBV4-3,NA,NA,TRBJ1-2,CASSQDGQGLGYTF,TGCGCCAGCAGCCAAGATGGGCAGGGTTTAGGCTACACCTTC
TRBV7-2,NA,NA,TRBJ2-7,CASSLVGRDYEQYF,TGTGCCAGCAGCTTAGTTGGCCGGGACTACGAGCAGTACTTC
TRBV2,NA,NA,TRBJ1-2,CASSEGGGGVGYTF,TGTGCCAGCAGTGAAGGTGGGGGGGGCGTAGGCTACACCTTC
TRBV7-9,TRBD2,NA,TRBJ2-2,CASSLAGAGGRSGELFF,TGTGCCAGCAGCTTAGCGGGAGCGGGAGGGCGGTCCGGGGAGCTGTTTTTT
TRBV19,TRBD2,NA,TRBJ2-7,CASSSGLAYEQYF,TGTGCCAGTAGTTCCGGACTAGCCTACGAGCAGTACTTC
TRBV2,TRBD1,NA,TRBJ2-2,CASSPPGQGSTGELFF,TGTGCCAGCAGTCCGCCGGGACAGGGGTCCACCGGGGAGCTGTTTTTT
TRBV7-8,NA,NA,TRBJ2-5,CASSLARARGPETQYF,TGTGCCAGCAGCTTAGCCCGGGCCAGAGGACCGGAGACCCAGTACTTC
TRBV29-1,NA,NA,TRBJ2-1,CSVAGSTGISEQFF,TGCAGCGTTGCCGGGTCGACCGGAATCTCGGAGCAGTTCTTC
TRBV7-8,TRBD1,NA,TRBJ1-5,CASSLARDRFNPQHF,TGTGCCAGCAGCTTAGCGCGGGACAGGTTTAACCCCCAGCATTTT
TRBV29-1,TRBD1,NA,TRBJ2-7,CSVGTGFPYEQYF,TGCAGCGTTGGGACAGGGTTCCCCTACGAGCAGTACTTC
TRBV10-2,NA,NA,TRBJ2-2,CASSRTNTGELFF,TGCGCCAGCAGTCGGACGAACACCGGGGAGCTGTTTTTT
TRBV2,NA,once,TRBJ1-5,CASSEDGNSNQPQHF,TGTGCCAGCAGTGAGGACGGTAATAGCAATCAGCCCCAGCATTTT
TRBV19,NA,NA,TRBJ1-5,CASARGSNQPQHF,TGTGCCAGTGCAAGGGGCAGCAATCAGCCCCAGCATTTT
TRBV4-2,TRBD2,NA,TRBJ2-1,CASSQVPLTSGNYNEQFF,TGTGCCAGCAGCCAAGTGCCCCTGACTAGCGGGAACTACAATGAGCAGTTCTTC
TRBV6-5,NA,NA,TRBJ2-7,CASRPGGGEQYF,TGTGCCAGCAGACCGGGTGGGGGGGAGCAGTACTTC
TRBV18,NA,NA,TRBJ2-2,CASSPLGSNTGELFF,TGTGCCAGCTCACCCCTGGGGTCGAACACCGGGGAGCTGTTTTTT
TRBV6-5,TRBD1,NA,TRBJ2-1,CASSYPGQGTGEQFF,TGTGCCAGCAGTTACCCTGGACAGGGGACCGGTGAGCAGTTCTTC
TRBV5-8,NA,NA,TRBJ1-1,CASSLTGLEPLAFF,TGTGCCAGCAGCTTAACAGGTCTAGAACCCCTAGCTTTCTTT
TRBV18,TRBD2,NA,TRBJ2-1,CASSPTSGTTEQFF,TGTGCCAGCTCACCGACTAGCGGGACGACTGAGCAGTTCTTC
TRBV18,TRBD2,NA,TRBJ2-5,CASSPGSGGETQYF,TGTGCCAGCTCACCAGGGTCGGGAGGGGAGACCCAGTACTTC
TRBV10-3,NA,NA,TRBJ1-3,CAITQTMGNTIYF,TGTGCCATCACCCAGACAATGGGAAACACCATATATTTT
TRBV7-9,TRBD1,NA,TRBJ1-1,CASSLARGGEAEAFF,TGTGCCAGCAGCTTGGCCCGAGGGGGCGAGGCTGAAGCTTTCTTT
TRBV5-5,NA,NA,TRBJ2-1,CASSLWFGASYNEQFF,TGTGCCAGCAGCTTGTGGTTCGGGGCCTCCTACAATGAGCAGTTCTTC
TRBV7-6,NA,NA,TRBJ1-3,CASSRGGENTIYF,TGTGCCAGCAGCCGCGGGGGGGAAAACACCATATATTTT
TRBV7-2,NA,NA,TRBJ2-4,CASSLVGVGGAKNIQYF,TGTGCCAGCAGCTTAGTAGGTGTCGGAGGGGCCAAAAACATTCAGTACTTC
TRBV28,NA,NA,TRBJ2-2,CASSLDLPNTGELFF,TGTGCCAGCAGTCTGGACTTACCAAACACCGGGGAGCTGTTTTTT
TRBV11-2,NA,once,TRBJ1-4,CASSLVSTRRATNEKLFF,TGTGCCAGCAGCTTAGTCTCCACACGGAGAGCAACTAATGAAAAACTGTTTTTT
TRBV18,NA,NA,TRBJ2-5,CASSPSQAETQYF,TGTGCCAGCTCACCGAGCCAGGCAGAGACCCAGTACTTC